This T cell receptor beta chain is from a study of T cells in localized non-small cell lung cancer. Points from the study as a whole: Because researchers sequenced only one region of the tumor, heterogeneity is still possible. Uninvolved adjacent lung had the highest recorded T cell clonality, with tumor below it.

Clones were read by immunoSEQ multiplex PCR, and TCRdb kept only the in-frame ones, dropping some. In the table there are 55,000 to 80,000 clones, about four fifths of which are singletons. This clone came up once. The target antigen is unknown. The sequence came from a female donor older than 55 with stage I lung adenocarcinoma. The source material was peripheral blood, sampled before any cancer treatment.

The CDR3 here is CASSSLQGVYGYTF. As DNA, the CDR3 is TGCGCCAGCAGCTCCCTACAGGGCGTCTATGGCTACACCTTC. The genes are TRBV5-1 and TRBJ1-2; maybe TRBD1 (6 bases). The CDR3 loop spans 14 amino acids. Trimming cost V 3 bases and J 4 bases, with 13 bases left between them. CDR1 is SGHRS and CDR2 is YFSETQ in the germline V gene.